These 6 T cell receptor beta chains were all obtained from the same sample, sequenced in a study of blood T cells in healthy people across ages. Through a sample-barcoded 5' primer and a J-beta primer mix, a second PCR was run for roughly 7 to 12 cycles. TCRdb re-derived calls from the 5' RACE reads in MiXCR, one entry per CDR3 protein. The sample consists of over a million distinct CDR3 sequences, around 25% of them appearing once. This sample was shared with a second study, whose subject was T cells of mothers and their children.

The specimen was blood. These receptors were collected from a girl aged 2-10 years in good health.

This clonotype was recorded a few times. This sequence joins TRBV7-9 and TRBJ2-5, with 7 bases identical to TRBD2. The tail of the sequence fits TRBJ2-1 better, so the J call may be wrong. The CDR3 covers 15 residues. Germline CDR1 and CDR2: SEHNR and FQNEAQ (reference sequence). The CDR3 is CASSLGGSGYNEQFF. In DNA form, the CDR3 reads TGTGCCAGCAGCTTGGGCGGGAGCGGTTACAATGAGCAGTTCTTC.

This clonotype was seen a handful of times. The chain is built from TRBV4-1 and TRBJ2-7; the D is unclear. Per germline, CDR1 MGHRA and CDR2 YSYEKL. The CDR3 runs 14 residues. The V end lost 1 base, the J end lost 4 bases, and 11 bases lay between the germline ends. CDR3 sequence reads: CASSQGPRSYEQYF. The CDR3 DNA reads TGCGCCAGCAGCCAAGGCCCGCGGAGTTACGAGCAGTACTTC.

Only a few counts were recorded for this clonotype. This sequence joins TRBV29-1 and TRBJ2-3; the D is unclear. Germline CDR1 and CDR2: SQVTM and ANQGSEA. The CDR3 is 13 amino acids. Trimming removed 5 bases from V and 5 bases from J, with 14 bases in between. CDR3 residues: CSVSQDLEDTQYF. CDR3 DNA: TGCAGCGTTTCGCAGGACCTGGAAGATACGCAGTATTTT.

This clonotype was counted only a few times. The chain recombines TRBV7-9 with TRBJ1-2; weak D call: TRBD1 (6 bases). Per the germline V gene, CDR1 is SEHNR and CDR2 is FQNEAQ (reference sequence). The V gene lost 2 bases and the J gene lost 5 bases, with 18 bases spanning the gap. The CDR3 loop spans 16 amino acids. Written as DNA, the CDR3 is TGTGCCAGCAGCTTATACCCGGACAGAAGTTCTTATGGCTACACCTTC. This codes for CASSLYPDRSSYGYTF. The entire variable domain, with the rest obtained from reference TRBV7-9 and TRBJ1-2, is as follows: DTGVSQNPRHKITKRGQNVTFRCDPISEHNRLYWYRQTLGQGPEFLTYFQNEAQLEKSRLLSDRFSAERPKGSFSTLEIQRTEQGDSAMYLCASSLYPDRSSYGYTFGSGTRLTVV.

In DNA form, the CDR3 reads TGCGCCAGCAGCTTCCGGGACAGAACCCACGAGCGGTACTTC. Translated: CASSFRDRTHERYF. The V and J genes are TRBV5-1 and TRBJ2-5; 7 bases match TRBD1. Germline-derived CDR1 and CDR2 are SGHRS and YFSETQ. The CDR3 totals 14 residues. With V trimmed by 2 bases and J by 13 bases, 14 bases remained unmatched.

The genes are TRBV12-3 or TRBV12-4 and TRBJ1-3; D remains unclear. V lost 6 bases, J lost 4 bases, and 16 bases lay in between. The CDR3 contains 15 residues. CDR3 DNA: TGTGCCAGCAGATTGGGCCAAGGATCCGGAAACACCATATATTTT. Translated: CASRLGQGSGNTIYF.